This TCR beta chain was captured in a study of CD8 T cells in ankylosing spondylitis. Unmatched junction bases numbered 14, after V lost 4 bases and J lost 4 bases. This CDR3 region has 17 residues. CDR1 and CDR2 (germline): SGHRS, YFSETQ. Overall study findings and caveats: Some motif variants had been reported before (in reactive arthritis synovial fluid and blood). From matched ankylosing spondylitis synovial fluid, disease-linked clones were reportedly recovered at significantly enriched levels.

MiXCR was run by TCRdb on the 5' RACE reads, yielding one entry per CDR3 protein. The sample lists some 150,000 distinct CDR3 sequences, around two fifths occurring once. Worth noting for this clonotype: The target antigen is unknown.

This receptor was identified in a male donor with ankylosing spondylitis. The chain is built from TRBV5-1 and TRBJ2-1; 7 nucleotides align to TRBD2. Sequencing was done on a sample of synovial fluid, either unsorted or a sorted T cell fraction (not recorded which). The CDR3 DNA follows: TGCGCCAGCAGCCCGACCGTCCTCCTAGCGGCTTACAATGAGCAGTTCTTC. It codes for CASSPTVLLAAYNEQFF.